Each of the 24 T cell receptor beta chains below was sequenced from the same sample in a study of radiation and T cells in renal cell carcinoma. The repertoire was sequenced with immunoSEQ multiplex PCR; TCRdb's copy has only in-frame clones and lacks some. Found here are fewer than 80,000 clones, less than 85% of them singletons; the top ten hold approximately 2.3%. As to time point: blood 4 weeks post-SBRT, at nephrectomy. The treatment here: 15 Gy SBRT to primary tumor, nephrectomy 4 weeks later. The sequencing used blood, collected from a patient whose treatment included radiotherapy and nephrectomy. These receptors came from a woman between 55 and 75 years old with renal cell carcinoma.

This chain uses TRBV7-9 with TRBJ2-7; 8 bases line up with TRBD1. This CDR3 has 15 amino acids. Germline V gene lookup returns CDR1 SEHNR and CDR2 FQNEAQ (reference sequence). The trim removed 5 bases at V and 0 bases at J, leaving 6 bases unmatched. CDR3 sequence: CASSPRDRSSYEQYF. Written as DNA, the CDR3 is TGTGCCAGCAGCCCCAGGGACAGGAGCTCCTACGAGCAGTACTTC.

This clone has only a few counts. The V and J genes are TRBV13 and TRBJ2-1; unclear D gene. Trimming took 1 base from V and 7 from J, leaving 8 bases between them. Germline-derived CDR1 and CDR2 are PRHDT and FYEKMQ (reference sequence). The CDR3 consists of 13 residues. The CDR3 DNA reads TGTGCCAGCAGCTTAGTTGGAGTGAATGAGCAGTTCTTC. Amino acids: CASSLVGVNEQFF.

This clone appeared once. The junction shows a germline mismatch at one end, possibly a read error. This specimen includes other DNA sequences encoding the same CDR3. The J gene is TRBJ1-2, the V gene TRBV19; D might be TRBD1 (5 bases). Looked up from germline, CDR1 is LNHDA and CDR2 is SQIVND (reference sequence). The CDR3 has 15 residues. CDR3: CASSTDGDLVYGYTF. For the CDR3, the DNA is TGTGCTAGTAGTACGGACGGGGACCTCGTCTATGGCTACACCTTC.

This rearrangement joins TRBV11-2 to TRBJ1-1; no clear D gene. This CDR3 comprises 14 residues. V was cut by 5 bases and J by 0 bases, with 10 bases left in between. Germline CDR1 and CDR2: SGHAT and FQNNGV. DNA for the CDR3: TGTGCCAGCAGCCCCACCTCGATGAACACTGAAGCTTTCTTT. Translating gives CASSPTSMNTEAFF.

CDR3: CSALPPGGGYNEQFF. The CDR3 DNA reads as TGCAGCGCCCTCCCCCCGGGCGGGGGGTACAATGAGCAGTTCTTC. The V and J genes are TRBV29-1 and TRBJ2-1; the match to TRBD2 covers 8 bases. CDR1 is SQVTM, CDR2 ANQGSEA, per germline. J lost 4 bases, V lost 7 bases, and 12 bases had no gene match. The CDR3 extends over 15 amino acids.

V usage is TRBV27 and J usage is TRBJ2-7; D gene ambiguous. Germline V gives CDR1 MNHEY, CDR2 SMNVEV (reference sequence). The CDR3 consists of 15 residues. Trimming pared 5 bases from V and 2 bases from J, leaving 16 bases between. The CDR3 sequence is CASSNGPGRTYEQYF. The CDR3 DNA reads as TGTGCCAGCAGTAATGGTCCGGGTCGGACCTACGAGCAGTACTTC.

The chain has TRBV7-8 and TRBJ1-4, with 7 bases aligning to TRBD1. The CDR3 extends over 15 amino acids. Trimming at V came to 3 bases and at J to 4 bases, leaving 5 bases not matched to a gene. The germline V gene encodes CDR1 SGHVS and CDR2 FQNEAQ. Here the CDR3 DNA reads TGTGCCAGCAGCTTGTGGACAGGCGTTAATGAAAAACTGTTTTTT. Translation: CASSLWTGVNEKLFF. The whole variable domain, remainder taken from reference TRBV7-8 and TRBJ1-4, is GAGVSQSPRYKVAKRGQDVALRCDPISGHVSLFWYQQALGQGPEFLTYFQNEAQLDKSGLPSDRFFAERPEGSVSTLKIQRTQQEDSAVYLCASSLWTGVNEKLFFGSGTQLSVL.

The rearrangement links TRBV6-5 to TRBJ1-2, with D maybe TRBD1 (5 bases). The CDR3 totals 14 residues. Germline CDR1 MNHEY, CDR2 SVGAGI. Trimming cost V 6 bases and J 4 bases, with 15 bases left between them. The CDR3 spells CASSLGGGSYGYTF. The CDR3 nucleotides are TGTGCCAGCAGCCTTGGGGGAGGGAGCTATGGCTACACCTTC.

The genes are TRBV4-1 and TRBJ2-3, with D possibly matching TRBD2 (6 bases). Germline CDR1 and CDR2: MGHRA and YSYEKL. This CDR3 has 16 amino acids. V lost 1 base and J lost 0, with 11 bases in between. Here the CDR3 reads CASSQGTTSSTDTQYF. The DNA of the CDR3 is TGCGCCAGCAGCCAAGGGACTACCTCTAGCACAGATACGCAGTATTTT.

This clone showed up just a few times. This chain connects TRBV21-1 to TRBJ1-3. TRBV21-1 is listed as a pseudogene. CDR3 length equals 18 residues. CDR3 loop: CASSKRPPVGGTGNTIYF. The DNA of the CDR3 is TGTGCCAGCAGCAAAAGGCCCCCCGTCGGTGGGACTGGAAACACCATATATTTT.

The chain couples TRBV6-5 to TRBJ2-7; D uncertain. This CDR3 is built from 14 residues. The ends were cut back, 2 bases at V and 3 bases at J, with 11 bases in the middle. Per the germline V gene, CDR1 is MNHEY and CDR2 is SVGAGI. The CDR3 is CASSYRAKDYEQYF. In DNA, the CDR3 is TGTGCCAGCAGTTACCGGGCCAAGGACTACGAGCAGTACTTC.

The genes are TRBV5-1 and TRBJ2-3; no clear D. Trimming took 1 base from V and 4 from J, leaving 10 bases between them. Germline assignment: CDR1 SGHRS and CDR2 YFSETQ. This CDR3 has 14 residues. CDR3 residues: CASSLTPPPDTQYF. CDR3 bases: TGCGCCAGCAGCTTGACTCCACCTCCAGATACGCAGTATTTT.

The chain carries TRBV25-1 and TRBJ1-1, with D maybe TRBD1 (5 bases). Germline V gene sequence: CDR1 MGHDK, CDR2 SYGVNS. The CDR3 consists of 15 residues. Trimming stripped 3 bases from V and 0 bases from J, with 11 bases between. In nucleotides, the CDR3 is TGTGCCAGCAGTGAGGGGTCGGGGGTGAACACTGAAGCTTTCTTT. As protein: CASSEGSGVNTEAFF.

This sequence joins TRBV2 and TRBJ1-2; no firm D call. CDR1 and CDR2 from the germline V gene are SNHLY and FYNNEI. V shed 3 bases and J shed 2 bases, with 7 bases lying between them. The length of the CDR3 is 13 residues. CDR3 in amino acids: CASSDGQNYGYTF. The CDR3 DNA is TGTGCCAGCAGTGATGGCCAGAACTATGGCTACACCTTC.

The chain links TRBV6-1 to TRBJ1-4; weak D call: TRBD1 (5 bases). The V and J ends lost 3 bases and 4 bases respectively, with 9 bases between them. There are 14 residues in the CDR3. Germline V gene data show CDR1 as MNHNS and CDR2 as SASEGT. The DNA for the CDR3 is TGTGCCAGCAGTGAGTGGCAGGGTAATGAAAAACTGTTTTTT. Translated, it gives CASSEWQGNEKLFF.

The V call is TRBV19, the J call TRBJ2-3; tentatively, D is TRBD2 (6 bases). V was pared by 3 bases and J by 6 bases, with 16 bases between. This CDR3 comprises 15 residues. Germline V gene data show CDR1 as LNHDA and CDR2 as SQIVND (reference sequence). The CDR3 region has the DNA TGTGCCAGTAGTATGATGAGGACCCGGGAGGATACGCAGTATTTT. This sequence encodes CASSMMRTREDTQYF. The variable domain in full, with the rest retrieved from reference TRBV19 and TRBJ2-3, is DGGITQSPKYLFRKEGQNVTLSCEQNLNHDAMYWYRQDPGQGLRLIYYSQIVNDFQKGDIAEGYSVSREKKESFPLTVTSAQKNPTAFYLCASSMMRTREDTQYFGPGTRLTVL.

This clone was detected only once. The rearrangement joins TRBV4-1 to TRBJ2-3; TRBD2 aligns across 8 bases. The CDR3 consists of 16 residues. The V segment lost 0 bases and the J segment 2 bases; nucleotides outside the gene matches: 4. CDR1 MGHRA and CDR2 YSYEKL come from the germline V gene. This CDR3 is CASSQDLAGNTDTQYF. The CDR3 region has the DNA TGCGCCAGCAGCCAAGATTTAGCGGGGAACACAGATACGCAGTATTTT.

The CDR3, as DNA: TGTGCCAGTAGTATAGAGGGGGGGGCGAACACTGAAGCTTTCTTT. Its translation: CASSIEGGANTEAFF. The chain couples TRBV19 to TRBJ1-1, with TRBD1 as a possible D gene (6 bases). The V end was cut by 0 bases, the J end by 1 base, with 9 bases between. CDR3 length: 15 amino acids. Germline V gene sequence: CDR1 LNHDA, CDR2 SQIVND (reference sequence).

This rearrangement joins TRBV5-1 to TRBJ1-4, with 9 bases lining up with TRBD1. Germline CDR1 reads SGHRS; CDR2 reads YFSETQ. With V trimmed by 4 bases and J by 7 bases, 8 bases remained unmatched. The CDR3 runs to 15 residues. For the CDR3, the DNA is TGCGCCAGCAGCCCAACAGGGGGCGATGGTGAAAAACTGTTTTTT. It is translated as CASSPTGGDGEKLFF.

The V gene is TRBV29-1, the J gene TRBJ2-1; the match to TRBD2 covers 8 bases. J was trimmed by 0 bases and V by 7 bases; bases with no gene match: 14. The CDR3 is 17 amino acids. CDR1 and CDR2 (germline): SQVTM, ANQGSEA. CDR3 nucleotide sequence: TGCAGCGGACTAGGGAGTTCTAGCGGGCTCTCCTACAATGAGCAGTTCTTC. This sequence encodes CSGLGSSSGLSYNEQFF.

This clone was counted a single time. The chain couples TRBV11-3 to TRBJ2-3, with 13 bases identical to TRBD2. CDR1 is SGHNT and CDR2 is YENEEA in the germline V gene. Unmatched junction bases numbered 9, after V lost 5 bases and J lost 4 bases. This CDR3 spans 17 amino acids. CDR3 sequence: CASSPRTSGSVPDTQYF. The CDR3 coding sequence is TGTGCCAGCAGCCCCCGGACTAGCGGGAGTGTACCAGATACGCAGTATTTT.

The gene calls are TRBV15 and TRBJ1-5; D not certain. CDR1 is LNHNV, CDR2 YYDKDF, per germline (reference sequence). This CDR3 comprises 16 residues. V lost 1 base, J lost 9 bases, and 19 bases lay in between. CDR3 sequence (DNA): TGTGCCACCAGCAGAGTAGAAAGTCATGCCGCGGTGCCCCAGCATTTT. This translates into CATSRVESHAAVPQHF.

The chain has TRBV19 and TRBJ2-1; D perhaps matches TRBD1 (6 bases). Germline V CDR1 and CDR2: LNHDA, SQIVND (reference sequence). CDR3 length: 18 residues. V lost 5 bases and J lost 5, with 25 bases in between. In DNA form, the CDR3 reads TGTGCCAGTAGTTTTCACCGGTCACAGGGAGAGTCCAACAATGAGCAGTTCTTC. Translated, it gives CASSFHRSQGESNNEQFF.

The chain is built from TRBV25-1 and TRBJ1-1; 10 nucleotides align to TRBD1. This CDR3 is 16 amino acids long. Germline CDR1 is MGHDK and CDR2 is SYGVNS. V shed 3 bases and J 1 base; nucleotides not matched to a gene: 5. CDR3 nucleotides: TGTGCCAGCAGTGAGGACAGGGGGATTGGGAACACTGAAGCTTTCTTT. Amino acids: CASSEDRGIGNTEAFF.